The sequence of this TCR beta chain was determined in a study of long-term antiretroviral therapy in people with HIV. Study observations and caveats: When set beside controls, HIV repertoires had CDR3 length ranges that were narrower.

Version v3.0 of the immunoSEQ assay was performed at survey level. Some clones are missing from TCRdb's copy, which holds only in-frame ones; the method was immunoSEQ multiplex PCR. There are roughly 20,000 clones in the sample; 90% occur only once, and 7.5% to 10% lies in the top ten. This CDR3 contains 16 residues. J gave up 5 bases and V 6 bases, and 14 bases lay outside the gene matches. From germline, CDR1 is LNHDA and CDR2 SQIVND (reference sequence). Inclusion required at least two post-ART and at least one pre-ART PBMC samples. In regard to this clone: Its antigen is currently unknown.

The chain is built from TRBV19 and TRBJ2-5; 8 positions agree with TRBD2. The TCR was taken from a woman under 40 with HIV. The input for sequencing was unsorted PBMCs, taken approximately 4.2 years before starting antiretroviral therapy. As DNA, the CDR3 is TGTGCCAGTAGCCCGGGGGGGCTAGCGGGCCAGGAGACCCAGTACTTC. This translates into CASSPGGLAGQETQYF. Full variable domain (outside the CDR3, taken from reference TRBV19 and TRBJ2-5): DGGITQSPKYLFRKEGQNVTLSCEQNLNHDAMYWYRQDPGQGLRLIYYSQIVNDFQKGDIAEGYSVSREKKESFPLTVTSAQKNPTAFYLCASSPGGLAGQETQYFGPGTRLLVL.